This T cell receptor (beta chain) came from a study of blood T cell repertoires in COVID-19. For the study at large: Sample material is recorded as cDNA or gDNA derived from T cells, B-cell-depleted T cells, or PBMCs.

Germline V CDR1 and CDR2: LGHDT, YNNKEL (reference sequence). The CDR3 spans 12 residues. The V and J ends lost 0 bases and 6 bases respectively, with 6 bases between them. Original methodology: By means of reference gene primer amplification, nucleated cell counts were estimated. TCRdb's table, derived via immunoSEQ multiplex PCR, lists solely in-frame clones and lacks some. The V and J calls and clone size were taken over from that table, and D and trimming were inferred from the DNA. The profile shows around 250,000 clones, 80% to 90% of them singletons. Enrolled through a virtual design, the participants were between roughly 18 and 95 years of age and came from 24 US areas.

Sample: PBMCs or T cells enriched from blood (not recorded which). V usage is TRBV3-1 (or the pseudogene TRBV3-2) and J usage is TRBJ2-7; no reliable D call. This TCR was sampled from a woman between 50 and 59 years old who had recovered from COVID-19. CDR3 loop: CASSQEVSEQYF. In DNA form, the CDR3 reads TGTGCCAGCAGCCAAGAGGTCAGCGAGCAGTACTTC.